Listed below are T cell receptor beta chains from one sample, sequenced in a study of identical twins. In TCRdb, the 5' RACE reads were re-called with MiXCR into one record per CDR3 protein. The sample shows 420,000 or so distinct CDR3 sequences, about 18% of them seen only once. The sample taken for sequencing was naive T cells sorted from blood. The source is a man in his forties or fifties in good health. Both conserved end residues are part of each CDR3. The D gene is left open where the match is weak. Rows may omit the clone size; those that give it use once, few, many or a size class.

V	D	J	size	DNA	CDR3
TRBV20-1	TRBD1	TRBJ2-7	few	TGCAGTGCTAGAGATCAGAAGGGACAGGGGTCTTACGAGCAGTACTTC	CSARDQKGQGSYEQYF
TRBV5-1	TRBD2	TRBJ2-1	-	TGCGCCAGCAGCATAGATAGCGGGGGGCCGGGGAATGAGCAGTTCTTC	CASSIDSGGPGNEQFF
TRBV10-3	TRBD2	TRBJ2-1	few	TGTGCCATCAGAACTAGCGTCTCTACGGGCAATGAGCAGTTCTTC	CAIRTSVSTGNEQFF
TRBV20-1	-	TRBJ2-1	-	TGCAGTGCTAGAGGCGGGAGCAGGGGAAACAATGAGCAGTTCTTC	CSARGGSRGNNEQFF
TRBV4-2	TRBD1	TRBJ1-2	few	TGTGCCAGCAGCCGCGAGGGACAGGATAACTATGGCTACACCTTC	CASSREGQDNYGYTF
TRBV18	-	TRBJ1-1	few	TGTGCCAGCTCACCGCTAAGAGGTTGGGACACTGAAGCTTTCTTT	CASSPLRGWDTEAFF
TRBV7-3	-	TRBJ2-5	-	TGTGCCAGCAGCCGAGATACCGGGGAGACCCAGTACTTC	CASSRDTGETQYF
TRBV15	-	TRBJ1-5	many	TGTGCCACCAGCAGAGACCGAGCCAGGCAAGCAATGCATTTT	CATSRDRARQAMHF
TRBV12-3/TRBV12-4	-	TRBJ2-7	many	TGTGCCAGCAGTTCTACCCACAGGGTGAGCGAGCAGTACTTC	CASSSTHRVSEQYF
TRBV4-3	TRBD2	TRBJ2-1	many	TGCGCCAGCAGCCAAGTTGGCGGGGGAGTCTACAATGAGCAGTTCTTC	CASSQVGGGVYNEQFF
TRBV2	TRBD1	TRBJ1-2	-	TGTGCCAGCAGTTGGGGACAGTACTATGGCTACACCTTC	CASSWGQYYGYTF
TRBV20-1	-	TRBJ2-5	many	TGCAGTGCTGTAGGGTCCCAGTACTTC	CSAVGSQYF
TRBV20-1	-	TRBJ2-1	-	TGCAGTGCTAGAGTAGATAGCGTGGGTGAGCAGTTCTTC	CSARVDSVGEQFF
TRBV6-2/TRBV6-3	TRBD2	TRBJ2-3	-	TGTGCCAGCAGATTTAGCGGGGGATTTGCAGATACGCAGTATTTT	CASRFSGGFADTQYF
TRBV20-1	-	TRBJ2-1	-	TGCAGCCCCCGGTGGCAGGGGGGAAATGAGCAGTTCTTC	CSPRWQGGNEQFF
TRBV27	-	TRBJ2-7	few	TGTGCCAGCAGTTCAACAGGGACCTACGAGCAGTACTTC	CASSSTGTYEQYF
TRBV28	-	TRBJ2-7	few	TGTGCCAGCAGTTTATGGAACGAGCAGTACTTC	CASSLWNEQYF
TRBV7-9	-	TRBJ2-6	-	TGTGCCAGCAGCCACCCAGCTGGGGCCAACGTCCTGACTTTC	CASSHPAGANVLTF
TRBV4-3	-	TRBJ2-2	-	TGCGCCAGCAGCCAAGAATCGGGTATGAACACCGGGGAGCTGTTTTTT	CASSQESGMNTGELFF
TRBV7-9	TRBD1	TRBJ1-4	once	TGTGCCAGCAGTTATACAGGGGGTGATGAAAAACTGTTTTTT	CASSYTGGDEKLFF
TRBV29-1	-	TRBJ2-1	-	TGCAGCGTTGAGGTTGCTTGGGGCAGCGATGAGCAGTTCTTC	CSVEVAWGSDEQFF
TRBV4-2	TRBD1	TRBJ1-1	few	TGTGCCAGCAGCCAAACCGGGACAGGATTGCCCTCCCGATTT	CASSQTGTGLPSRF
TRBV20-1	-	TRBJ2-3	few	TGCAGTGCTATAGCCGTATGGGGACAACCGAGCACAGATACGCAGTATTTT	CSAIAVWGQPSTDTQYF
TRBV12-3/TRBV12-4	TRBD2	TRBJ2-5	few	TGTGCCAGCAGTTTCGCTAGCGGAGCACTCCAAGAGACCCAGTACTTC	CASSFASGALQETQYF
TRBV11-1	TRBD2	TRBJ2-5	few	TGTGCCAGCAGCTCGACTAGCGGGGGGCTCGGCCCCAAAGAGACCCAGTACTTC	CASSSTSGGLGPKETQYF
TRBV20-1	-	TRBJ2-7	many	TGCAGTGCTAGAAGTCAGGGAACGGGAGAGCAGTACTTC	CSARSQGTGEQYF
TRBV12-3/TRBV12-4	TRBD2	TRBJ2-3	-	TGTGCCAGCAGTTTCGGGACTAGCCAAAGCACAGATACGCAGTATTTT	CASSFGTSQSTDTQYF
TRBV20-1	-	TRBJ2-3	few	TGCAGTGCTAGAGGGGCAGGCTTACCAGATACGCAGTATTTT	CSARGAGLPDTQYF
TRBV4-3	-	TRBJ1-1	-	TGCGCCAGCAGCCAAGATGGGGTGAACACTGAAGCTTTCTTT	CASSQDGVNTEAFF
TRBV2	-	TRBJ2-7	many	TGTGCCAGCAGTGGAGGACGGTCCTACGAGCAGTACTTC	CASSGGRSYEQYF
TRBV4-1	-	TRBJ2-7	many	TGCGCCAGCAGCCAAGAGGCCGGCCTGATCTACGAGCAGTACTTC	CASSQEAGLIYEQYF
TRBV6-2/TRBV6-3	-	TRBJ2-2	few	TGTGCCAGCAGTTTATTTGATGGCGGGGAGCTGTTTTTT	CASSLFDGGELFF
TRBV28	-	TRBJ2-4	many	TGTGCCAGCAGACCTAGGGGAGACATTCAGTACTTC	CASRPRGDIQYF
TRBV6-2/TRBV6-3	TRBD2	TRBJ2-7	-	TGTGCCAGCAGTTACAGATCGACCGGGACTAGCTTACGGGAGCAGTACTTC	CASSYRSTGTSLREQYF
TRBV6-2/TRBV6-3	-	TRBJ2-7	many	TGTGCCAGCAGTTACAGTGGCTCCTACGAGCAGTACTTC	CASSYSGSYEQYF
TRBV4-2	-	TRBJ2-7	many	TGTGCCAGCAGCCAAGGAAAGGGGTCCTACGAGCAGTACTTC	CASSQGKGSYEQYF
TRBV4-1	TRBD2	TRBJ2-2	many	TGCGCCAGCAGCTTTAGCGGGACGGGTACCGGGGAGCTGTTTTTT	CASSFSGTGTGELFF
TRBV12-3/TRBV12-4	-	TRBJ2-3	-	TGTGCCAGCACTCTTGGGACCTCCGGCACGCAGTATTTT	CASTLGTSGTQYF
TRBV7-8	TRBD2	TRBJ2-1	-	TGTGCCAGCAGCTTCCGTGCCGGGAGGGCCCGAAATGAGCAGTTCTTC	CASSFRAGRARNEQFF
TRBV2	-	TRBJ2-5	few	TGTGCCAGCAGTGAAGGACCTCCCCAAGAGACCCAGTACTTC	CASSEGPPQETQYF
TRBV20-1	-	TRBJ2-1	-	TGCAGTGCTAGTAGGGGATTCATTAACAATGAGCAGTTCTTC	CSASRGFINNEQFF
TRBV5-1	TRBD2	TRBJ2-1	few	TGCGCCAGCAGCTCCCCCCCTGGTGGACTAGCGGGAGGTTTCAATGAGCAGTTCTTC	CASSSPPGGLAGGFNEQFF
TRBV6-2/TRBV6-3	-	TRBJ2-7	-	TGTGCCAGCAGTTACTCACAGGCGGGCTACGAGCAGTACTTC	CASSYSQAGYEQYF
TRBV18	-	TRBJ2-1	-	TGTGCCAGCTCACCAAGGGCAGGGGATAGCTCCTACAATGAGCAGTTCTTC	CASSPRAGDSSYNEQFF